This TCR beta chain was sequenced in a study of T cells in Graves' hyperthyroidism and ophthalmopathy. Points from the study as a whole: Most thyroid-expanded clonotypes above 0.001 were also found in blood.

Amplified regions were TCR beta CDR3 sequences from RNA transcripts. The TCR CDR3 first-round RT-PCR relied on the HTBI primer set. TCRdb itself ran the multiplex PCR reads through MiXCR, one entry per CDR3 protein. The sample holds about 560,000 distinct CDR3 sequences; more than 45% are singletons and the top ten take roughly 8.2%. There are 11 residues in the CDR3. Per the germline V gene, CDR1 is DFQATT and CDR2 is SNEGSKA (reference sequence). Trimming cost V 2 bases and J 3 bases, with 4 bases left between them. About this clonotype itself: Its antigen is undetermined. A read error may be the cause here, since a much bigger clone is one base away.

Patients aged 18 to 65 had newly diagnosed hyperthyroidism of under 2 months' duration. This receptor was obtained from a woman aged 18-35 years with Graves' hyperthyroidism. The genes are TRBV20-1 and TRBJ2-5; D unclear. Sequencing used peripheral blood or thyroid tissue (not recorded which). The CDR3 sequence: CSARREETQYF. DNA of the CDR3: TGCAGTGCTAGACGGGAAGAGACCCAGTACTTC.